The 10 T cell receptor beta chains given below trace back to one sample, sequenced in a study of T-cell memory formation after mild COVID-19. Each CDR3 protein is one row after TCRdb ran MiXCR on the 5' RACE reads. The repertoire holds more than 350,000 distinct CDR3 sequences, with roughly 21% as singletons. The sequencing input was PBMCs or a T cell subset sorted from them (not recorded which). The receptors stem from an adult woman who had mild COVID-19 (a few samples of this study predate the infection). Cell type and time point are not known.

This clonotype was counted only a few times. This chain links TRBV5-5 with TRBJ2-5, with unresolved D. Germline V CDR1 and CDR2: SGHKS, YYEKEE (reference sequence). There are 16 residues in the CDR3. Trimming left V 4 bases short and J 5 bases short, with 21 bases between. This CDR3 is CASSGEVARGVETQYF. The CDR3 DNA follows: TGTGCCAGCAGCGGAGAGGTGGCGCGAGGTGTGGAGACCCAGTACTTC.

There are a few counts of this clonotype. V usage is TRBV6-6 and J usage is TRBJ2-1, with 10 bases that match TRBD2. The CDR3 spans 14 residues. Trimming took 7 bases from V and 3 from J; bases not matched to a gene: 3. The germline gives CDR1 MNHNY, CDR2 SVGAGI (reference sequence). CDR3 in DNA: TGTGCCAGCATTCGACTAGCGGGCTACAATGAGCAGTTCTTC. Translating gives CASIRLAGYNEQFF.

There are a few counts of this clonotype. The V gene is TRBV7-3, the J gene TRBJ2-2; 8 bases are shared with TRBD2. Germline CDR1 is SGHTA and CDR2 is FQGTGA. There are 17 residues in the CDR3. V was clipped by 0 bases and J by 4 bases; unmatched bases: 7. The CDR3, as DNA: TGTGCCAGCAGCTTAACGGTAGCGGGATTGACCACCGGGGAGCTGTTTTTT. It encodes CASSLTVAGLTTGELFF.

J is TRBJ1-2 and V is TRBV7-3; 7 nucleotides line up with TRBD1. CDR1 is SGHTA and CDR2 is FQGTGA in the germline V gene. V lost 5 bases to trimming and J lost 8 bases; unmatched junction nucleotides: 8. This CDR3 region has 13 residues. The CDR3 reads CASSPTGAGGYTF. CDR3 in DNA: TGTGCCAGCAGCCCCACAGGGGCAGGCGGCTACACCTTC.

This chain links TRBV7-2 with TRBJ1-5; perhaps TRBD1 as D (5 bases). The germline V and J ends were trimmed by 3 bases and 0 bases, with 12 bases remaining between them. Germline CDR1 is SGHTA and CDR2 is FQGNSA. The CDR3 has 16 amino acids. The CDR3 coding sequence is TGTGCCAGCAGCTTGGTGTGGGGGGGTAGCAATCAGCCCCAGCATTTT. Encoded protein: CASSLVWGGSNQPQHF.

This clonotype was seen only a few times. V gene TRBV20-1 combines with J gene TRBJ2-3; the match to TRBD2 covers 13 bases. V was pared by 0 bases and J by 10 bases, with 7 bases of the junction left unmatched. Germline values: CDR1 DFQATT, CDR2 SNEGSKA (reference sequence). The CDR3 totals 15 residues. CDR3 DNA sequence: TGCAGTGCTAGAGATGGTTGGACTAGCGGGAGAGCGCAGTATTTT. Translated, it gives CSARDGWTSGRAQYF.

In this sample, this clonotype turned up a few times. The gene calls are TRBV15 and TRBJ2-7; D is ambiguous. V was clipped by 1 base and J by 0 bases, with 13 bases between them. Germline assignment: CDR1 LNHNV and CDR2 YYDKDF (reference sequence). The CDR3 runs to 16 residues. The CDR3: CATSRAPIVSSYEQYF. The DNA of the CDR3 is TGTGCCACCAGCAGAGCTCCGATAGTCAGCTCCTACGAGCAGTACTTC. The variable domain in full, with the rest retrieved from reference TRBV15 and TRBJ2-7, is DAMVIQNPRYQVTQFGKPVTLSCSQTLNHNVMYWYQQKSSQAPKLLFHYYDKDFNNEADTPDNFQSRRPNTSFCFLDIRSPGLGDTAMYLCATSRAPIVSSYEQYFGPGTRLTVT.

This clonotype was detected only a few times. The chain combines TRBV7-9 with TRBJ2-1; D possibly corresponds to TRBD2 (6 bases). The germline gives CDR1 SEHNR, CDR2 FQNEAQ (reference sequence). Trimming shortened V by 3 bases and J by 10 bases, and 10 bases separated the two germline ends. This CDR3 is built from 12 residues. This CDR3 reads CASSFQAGEQFF. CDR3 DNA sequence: TGTGCCAGCAGCTTCCAGGCGGGGGAGCAGTTCTTC. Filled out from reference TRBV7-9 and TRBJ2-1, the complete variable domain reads DTGVSQNPRHKITKRGQNVTFRCDPISEHNRLYWYRQTLGQGPEFLTYFQNEAQLEKSRLLSDRFSAERPKGSFSTLEIQRTEQGDSAMYLCASSFQAGEQFFGPGTRLTVL.

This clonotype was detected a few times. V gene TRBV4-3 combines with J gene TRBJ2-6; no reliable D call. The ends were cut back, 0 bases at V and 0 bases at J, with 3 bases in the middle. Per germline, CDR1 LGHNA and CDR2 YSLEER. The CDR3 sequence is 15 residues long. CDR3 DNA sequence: TGCGCCAGCAGCCAAGACAGCTCTGGGGCCAACGTCCTGACTTTC. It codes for CASSQDSSGANVLTF.

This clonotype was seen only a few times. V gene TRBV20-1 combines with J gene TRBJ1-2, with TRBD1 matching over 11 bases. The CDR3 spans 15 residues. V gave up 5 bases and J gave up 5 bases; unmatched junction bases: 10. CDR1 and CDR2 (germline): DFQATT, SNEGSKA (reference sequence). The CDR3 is CSAYPGTGGGYGYTF. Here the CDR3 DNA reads TGCAGTGCTTACCCCGGGACAGGGGGTGGTTATGGCTACACCTTC.